These T cell receptor beta chains were read from a single sample in a study of blood T cell repertoires in COVID-19. The data were produced by immunoSEQ multiplex PCR, yet TCRdb's version contains in-frame clones alone and is incomplete. The table includes more than 200,000 clones, 80% to 90% detected once. The sample consisted of PBMCs or T cells enriched from blood (not recorded which). The receptors shown here come from a woman aged 25 to 39 who had been exposed to COVID-19. Each CDR3 is given with its conserved first and last residue. The D gene is left open where the match is weak. Clone size appears in some rows only: once, few, many, or a class for an expanded clone.

TRBJ2-7 | TRBV19 | NA | NA | CASSISGTKVNEQYF | TGTGCCAGTAGTATATCCGGGACAAAAGTTAACGAGCAGTACTTC
TRBJ2-3 | TRBV7-9 | few | NA | CASSLGRRVSTDTQYF | TGTGCCAGCAGCTTAGGCCGACGGGTTAGCACAGATACGCAGTATTTT
TRBJ2-1 | TRBV27 | NA | NA | CASSFGVRYNEQFF | TGTGCCAGCAGTTTCGGGGTTAGGTACAATGAGCAGTTCTTC
TRBJ2-7 | TRBV5-1 | NA | NA | CASSSGVETYEQYF | TGCGCCAGCAGCTCAGGGGTGGAGACCTACGAGCAGTACTTC
TRBJ1-2 | TRBV20-1 | NA | NA | CSASPLLGQKDYGYTF | TGCAGTGCTAGTCCCCTATTAGGACAGAAGGACTATGGCTACACCTTC
TRBJ2-7 | TRBV7-9 | NA | NA | CASSYPSGYEQYF | TGTGCCAGCAGCTACCCCTCGGGCTACGAGCAGTACTTC
TRBJ2-3 | TRBV9 | NA | TRBD2 | CASSVMGLVTDTQYF | TGTGCCAGCAGCGTTATGGGACTAGTCACAGATACGCAGTATTTT
TRBJ2-2 | TRBV5-1 | NA | TRBD2 | CASSLEGGTLNTGELFF | TGCGCCAGCAGCTTAGAGGGAGGGACTCTCAACACCGGGGAGCTGTTTTTT
TRBJ2-2 | TRBV3-1/TRBV3-2 | NA | TRBD2 | CASSHLNSGRNTGELFF | TGTGCCAGCAGCCACCTAAATAGCGGGCGCAACACCGGGGAGCTGTTTTTT
TRBJ1-2 | TRBV28 | few | TRBD1 | CASSRDRGRFYTF | TGTGCCAGCAGTCGTGACAGGGGTCGATTCTACACCTTC
TRBJ1-1 | TRBV20-1 | NA | NA | CSVGAGAFF | TGCAGTGTGGGGGCAGGAGCTTTCTTT
TRBJ1-3 | TRBV13 | once | NA | CASSLGPGSSGNTIYF | TGTGCCAGCAGCTTAGGCCCGGGAAGCTCTGGAAACACCATATATTTT
TRBJ2-3 | TRBV5-1 | few | NA | CASSPEPVTDTQYF | TGCGCCAGCAGCCCTGAACCGGTCACAGATACGCAGTATTTT
TRBJ2-7 | TRBV6-6 | NA | TRBD2 | CASSYSRGLPHEQYF | TGTGCCAGCAGTTACTCGAGGGGACTACCCCACGAGCAGTACTTC
TRBJ2-3 | TRBV7-9 | NA | NA | CASSSPGRVRFGTDTQYF | TGTGCCAGCAGCTCCCCTGGGCGGGTACGATTCGGCACAGATACGCAGTATTTT
TRBJ2-7 | TRBV7-2 | NA | NA | CASSLDGGWPEQYF | TGTGCCAGCAGCTTAGACGGAGGGTGGCCCGAGCAGTACTTC
TRBJ1-1 | TRBV7-9 | NA | NA | CASSAGSVMNTEAFF | TGTGCCAGCAGCGCGGGGAGCGTCATGAACACTGAAGCTTTCTTT
TRBJ2-1 | TRBV24-1 | NA | TRBD1 | CATSDPLGQGASYNEQFF | TGTGCCACCAGCGACCCCCTGGGACAGGGGGCATCCTACAATGAGCAGTTCTTC
TRBJ1-5 | TRBV5-4 | few | NA | CASSGAPGSNQPQHF | TGTGCCAGCAGCGGGGCCCCCGGGAGCAATCAGCCCCAGCATTTT
TRBJ1-3 | TRBV11-2 | NA | NA | CASSLTGTSGNTIYF | TGTGCCAGCAGCTTAACAGGGACGTCTGGAAACACCATATATTTT
TRBJ2-1 | TRBV25-1 | NA | TRBD2 | CASSESGSGKYNEQFF | TGTGCCAGCAGTGAATCGGGAAGCGGGAAGTACAATGAGCAGTTCTTC
TRBJ1-4 | TRBV5-1 | NA | NA | CASSLQANEKLFF | TGCGCCAGCAGCTTACAGGCTAATGAAAAACTGTTTTTT
TRBJ1-2 | TRBV6-5 | NA | NA | CASSYSNRRDGYTF | TGTGCCAGCAGTTACTCGAACAGGAGAGACGGCTACACCTTC
TRBJ1-2 | TRBV20-1 | NA | NA | CSAEQGEGYTF | TGCAGTGCTGAACAGGGTGAAGGCTACACCTTC
TRBJ2-3 | TRBV9 | NA | TRBD2 | CASSVTPRTSGSTDTQYF | TGTGCCAGCAGCGTAACCCCCCGGACTAGCGGGAGCACAGATACGCAGTATTTT
TRBJ2-7 | TRBV18 | once | TRBD1 | CASSPITGTGLSEQYF | TGTGCCAGCTCACCAATCACCGGGACAGGGTTGAGTGAGCAGTACTTC
TRBJ1-5 | TRBV6-5 | NA | NA | CASSYSTDNQPQHF | TGTGCCAGCAGTTACTCAACAGACAATCAGCCCCAGCATTTT
TRBJ1-1 | TRBV13 | NA | NA | CASSPWLGHNTEAFF | TGTGCCAGCAGCCCTTGGTTGGGGCACAACACTGAAGCTTTCTTT
TRBJ2-7 | TRBV20-1 | NA | NA | CSASRGSSYEQYF | TGCAGTGCTAGTCGAGGGAGTTCCTACGAGCAGTACTTC
TRBJ2-5 | TRBV27 | NA | NA | CASSLGLHRETQYF | TGTGCCAGCAGTTTAGGACTTCACCGAGAGACCCAGTACTTC
TRBJ1-4 | TRBV15 | NA | NA | CATSRDLGASNEKLFF | TGTGCCACCAGCAGAGATTTAGGGGCTTCTAATGAAAAACTGTTTTTT
TRBJ2-1 | TRBV10-3 | NA | TRBD2 | CAISELAGVEQFF | TGTGCCATCAGTGAATTAGCGGGAGTCGAGCAGTTCTTC
TRBJ2-1 | TRBV9 | NA | TRBD2 | CASSVGTSGNHEQFF | TGTGCCAGCAGCGTAGGGACTAGCGGGAACCATGAGCAGTTCTTC
TRBJ1-5 | TRBV6-6 | NA | TRBD1 | CASSLYSTGDGNQPQHF | TGTGCCAGCAGTCTATACTCGACAGGGGATGGCAATCAGCCCCAGCATTTT
TRBJ1-2 | TRBV3-1/TRBV3-2 | NA | TRBD1 | CASSQSTGVNYGYTF | TGTGCCAGCAGCCAATCGACAGGGGTTAACTATGGCTACACCTTC
TRBJ1-2 | TRBV19 | NA | TRBD1 | CASSTTGVSDYGYTF | TGTGCCAGTAGTACCACAGGGGTTTCGGACTATGGCTACACCTTC
TRBJ1-4 | TRBV28 | NA | NA | CASSLKQGTNEKLFF | TGTGCCAGCAGTTTGAAGCAGGGTACTAATGAAAAACTGTTTTTT
TRBJ2-1 | TRBV6-4 | once | TRBD1 | CASNQTGTSGEQFF | TGTGCCAGCAACCAGACAGGGACATCTGGTGAGCAGTTCTTC
TRBJ1-2 | TRBV2 | few | TRBD1 | CASSRGTALNYGYTF | TGTGCCAGCAGTCGGGGGACAGCTCTTAACTATGGCTACACCTTC
TRBJ1-4 | TRBV2 | NA | TRBD1 | CASRLQGTGNEKLFF | TGTGCCAGTAGACTACAGGGGACAGGGAATGAAAAACTGTTTTTT